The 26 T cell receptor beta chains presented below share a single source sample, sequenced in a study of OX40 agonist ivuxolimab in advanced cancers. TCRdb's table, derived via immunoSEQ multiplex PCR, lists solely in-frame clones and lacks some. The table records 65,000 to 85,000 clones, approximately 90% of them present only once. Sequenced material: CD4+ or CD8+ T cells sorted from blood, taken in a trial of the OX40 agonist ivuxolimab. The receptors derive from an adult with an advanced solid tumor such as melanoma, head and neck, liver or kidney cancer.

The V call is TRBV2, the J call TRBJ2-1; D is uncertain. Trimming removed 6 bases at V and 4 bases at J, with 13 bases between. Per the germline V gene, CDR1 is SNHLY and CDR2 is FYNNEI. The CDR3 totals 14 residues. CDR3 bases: TGTGCCAGCAGCCTAGACGGACGGTACAATGAGCAGTTCTTC. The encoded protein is CASSLDGRYNEQFF.

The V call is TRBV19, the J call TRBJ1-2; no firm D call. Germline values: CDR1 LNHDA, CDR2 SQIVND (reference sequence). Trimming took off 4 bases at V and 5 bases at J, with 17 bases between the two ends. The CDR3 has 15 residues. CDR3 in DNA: TGTGCCAGTAGTACCTCTCTCGGAACGCTTTATGGCTACACCTTC. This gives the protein CASSTSLGTLYGYTF.

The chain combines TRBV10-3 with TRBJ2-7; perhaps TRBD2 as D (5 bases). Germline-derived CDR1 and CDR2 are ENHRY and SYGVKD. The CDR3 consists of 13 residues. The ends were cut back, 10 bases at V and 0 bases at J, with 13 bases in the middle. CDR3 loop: CATTRESSYEQYF. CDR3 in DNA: TGTGCCACCACAAGGGAGAGCTCCTACGAGCAGTACTTC.

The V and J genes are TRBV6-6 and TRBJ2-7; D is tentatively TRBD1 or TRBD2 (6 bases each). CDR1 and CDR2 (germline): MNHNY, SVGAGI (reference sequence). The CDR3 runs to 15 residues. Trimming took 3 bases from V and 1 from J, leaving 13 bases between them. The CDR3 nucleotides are TGTGCCAGCAGTTATGCGCAGGGGACTTCCTACGAGCAGTACTTC. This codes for CASSYAQGTSYEQYF.

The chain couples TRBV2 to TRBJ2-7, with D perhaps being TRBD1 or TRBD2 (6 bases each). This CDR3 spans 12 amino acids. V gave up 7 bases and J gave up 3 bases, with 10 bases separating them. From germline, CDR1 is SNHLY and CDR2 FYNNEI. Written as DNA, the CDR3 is TGTGCCAGCAAGGGGGGTTACTACGAGCAGTACTTC. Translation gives CASKGGYYEQYF.

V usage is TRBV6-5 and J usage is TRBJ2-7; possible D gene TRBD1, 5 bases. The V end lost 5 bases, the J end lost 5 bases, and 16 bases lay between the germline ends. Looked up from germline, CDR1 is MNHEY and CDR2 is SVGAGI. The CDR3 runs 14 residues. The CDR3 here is CASSGTTTGNEQYF. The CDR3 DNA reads TGTGCCAGCAGTGGTACTACTACAGGTAACGAGCAGTACTTC.

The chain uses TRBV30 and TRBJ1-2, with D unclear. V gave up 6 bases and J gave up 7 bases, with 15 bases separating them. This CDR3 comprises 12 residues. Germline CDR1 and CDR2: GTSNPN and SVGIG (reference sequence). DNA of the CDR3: TGTGCCTGCATTACAAAGGCAGGTGGCTACACCTTC. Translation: CACITKAGGYTF.

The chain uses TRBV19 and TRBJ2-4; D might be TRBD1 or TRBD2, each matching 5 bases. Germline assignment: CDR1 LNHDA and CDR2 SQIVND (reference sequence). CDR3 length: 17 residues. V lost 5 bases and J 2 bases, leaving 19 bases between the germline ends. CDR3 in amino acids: CASSVARPRDPKNIQYF. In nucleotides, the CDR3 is TGTGCCAGTAGTGTCGCGCGTCCCAGGGACCCCAAAAACATTCAGTACTTC. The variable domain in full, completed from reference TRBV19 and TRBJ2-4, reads DGGITQSPKYLFRKEGQNVTLSCEQNLNHDAMYWYRQDPGQGLRLIYYSQIVNDFQKGDIAEGYSVSREKKESFPLTVTSAQKNPTAFYLCASSVARPRDPKNIQYFGAGTRLSVL.

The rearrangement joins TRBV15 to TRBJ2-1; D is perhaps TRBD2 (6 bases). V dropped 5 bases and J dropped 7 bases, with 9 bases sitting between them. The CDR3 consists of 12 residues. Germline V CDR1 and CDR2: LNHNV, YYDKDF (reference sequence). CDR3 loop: CATSPGGNEQFF. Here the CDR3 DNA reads TGTGCCACCAGCCCCGGGGGAAATGAGCAGTTCTTC. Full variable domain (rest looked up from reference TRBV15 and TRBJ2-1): DAMVIQNPRYQVTQFGKPVTLSCSQTLNHNVMYWYQQKSSQAPKLLFHYYDKDFNNEADTPDNFQSRRPNTSFCFLDIRSPGLGDTAMYLCATSPGGNEQFFGPGTRLTVL.

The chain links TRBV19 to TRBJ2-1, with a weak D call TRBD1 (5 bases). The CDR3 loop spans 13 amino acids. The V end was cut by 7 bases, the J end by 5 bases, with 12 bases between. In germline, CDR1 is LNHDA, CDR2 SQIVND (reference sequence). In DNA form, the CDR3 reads TGTGCCAGTACCTTAGACAGCCACAATGAGCAGTTCTTC. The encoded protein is CASTLDSHNEQFF.

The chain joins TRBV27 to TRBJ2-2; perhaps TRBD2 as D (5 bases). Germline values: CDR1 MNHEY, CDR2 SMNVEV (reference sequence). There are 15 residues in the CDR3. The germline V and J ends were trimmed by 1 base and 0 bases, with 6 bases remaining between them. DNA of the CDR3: TGTGCCAGCAGTTTATTCGGGACGAACACCGGGGAGCTGTTTTTT. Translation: CASSLFGTNTGELFF.

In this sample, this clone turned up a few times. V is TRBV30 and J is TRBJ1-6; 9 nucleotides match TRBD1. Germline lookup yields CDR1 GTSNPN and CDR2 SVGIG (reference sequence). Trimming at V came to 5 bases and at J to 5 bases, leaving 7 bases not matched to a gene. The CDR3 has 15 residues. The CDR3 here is CAWDSGQGNNSPLHF. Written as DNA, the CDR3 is TGTGCCTGGGACTCGGGACAGGGAAATAATTCACCCCTCCACTTT.

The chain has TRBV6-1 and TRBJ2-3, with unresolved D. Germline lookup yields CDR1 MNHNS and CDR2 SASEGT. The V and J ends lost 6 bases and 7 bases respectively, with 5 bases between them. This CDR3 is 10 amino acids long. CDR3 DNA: TGTGCCAGCAGGGCATATACGCAGTATTTT. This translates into CASRAYTQYF.

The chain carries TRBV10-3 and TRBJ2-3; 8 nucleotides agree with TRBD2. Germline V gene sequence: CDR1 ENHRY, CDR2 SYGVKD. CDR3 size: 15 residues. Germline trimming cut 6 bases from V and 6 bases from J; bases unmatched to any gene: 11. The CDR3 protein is CAIRPGLGDSDTQYF. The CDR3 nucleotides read TGTGCCATCAGACCGGGACTAGGGGACTCCGATACGCAGTATTTT.

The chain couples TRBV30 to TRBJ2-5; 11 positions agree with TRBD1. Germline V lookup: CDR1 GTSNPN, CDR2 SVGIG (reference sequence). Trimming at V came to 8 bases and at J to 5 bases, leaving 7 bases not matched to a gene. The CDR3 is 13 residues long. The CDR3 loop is CARGQGATETQYF. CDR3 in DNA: TGTGCCCGAGGACAGGGGGCGACTGAGACCCAGTACTTC.

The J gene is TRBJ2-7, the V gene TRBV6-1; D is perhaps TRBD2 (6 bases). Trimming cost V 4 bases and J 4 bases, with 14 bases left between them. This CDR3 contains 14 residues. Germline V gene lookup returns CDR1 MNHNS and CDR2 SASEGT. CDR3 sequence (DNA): TGTGCCAGCAGTGGGCAAAGTGGGGGGTACGAGCAGTACTTC. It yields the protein CASSGQSGGYEQYF.

CDR3 bases: TGCGCCAGCAGGCGGACAGGGAGTACCTACAATGAGCAGTTCTTC. The encoded protein is CASRRTGSTYNEQFF. The chain joins TRBV5-1 to TRBJ2-1; 8 bases align to TRBD1. The V and J ends lost 5 bases and 2 bases, in that order; junction bases with no gene match: 6. This CDR3 has 15 amino acids. Germline CDR1 and CDR2: SGHRS and YFSETQ.

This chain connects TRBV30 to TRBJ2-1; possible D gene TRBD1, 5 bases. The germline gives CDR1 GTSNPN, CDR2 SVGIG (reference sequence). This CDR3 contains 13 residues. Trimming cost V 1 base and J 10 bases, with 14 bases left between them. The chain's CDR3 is CAWSALGSGEQFF. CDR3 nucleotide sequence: TGTGCCTGGAGTGCCCTGGGGTCAGGGGAGCAGTTCTTC.

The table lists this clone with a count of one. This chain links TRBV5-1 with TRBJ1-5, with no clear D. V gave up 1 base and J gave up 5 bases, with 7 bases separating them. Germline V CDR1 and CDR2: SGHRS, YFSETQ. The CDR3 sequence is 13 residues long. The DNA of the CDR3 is TGCGCCAGCAGCTTGAATACCGATCAGCCCCAGCATTTT. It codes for CASSLNTDQPQHF.

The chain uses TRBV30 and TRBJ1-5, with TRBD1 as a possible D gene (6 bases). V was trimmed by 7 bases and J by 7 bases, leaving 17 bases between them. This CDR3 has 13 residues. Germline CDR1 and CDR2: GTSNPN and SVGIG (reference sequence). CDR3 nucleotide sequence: TGTGCCTTTAACAGGGCCCAGGGGCAGCCCCAGCATTTT. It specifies CAFNRAQGQPQHF.

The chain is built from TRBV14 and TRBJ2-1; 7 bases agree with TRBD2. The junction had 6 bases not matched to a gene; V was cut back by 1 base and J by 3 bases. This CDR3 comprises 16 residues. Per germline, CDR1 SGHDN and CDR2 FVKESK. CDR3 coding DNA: TGTGCCAGCAGCCAAGTGGCAGCGGGGCTCTACAATGAGCAGTTCTTC. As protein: CASSQVAAGLYNEQFF.

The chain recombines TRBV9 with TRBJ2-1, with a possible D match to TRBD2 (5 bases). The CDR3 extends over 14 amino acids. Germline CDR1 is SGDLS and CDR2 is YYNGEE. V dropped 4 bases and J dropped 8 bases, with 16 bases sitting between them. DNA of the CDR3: TGTGCCAGCAGCAAATCAGTTTCGGGGTATGAGCAGTTCTTC. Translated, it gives CASSKSVSGYEQFF.

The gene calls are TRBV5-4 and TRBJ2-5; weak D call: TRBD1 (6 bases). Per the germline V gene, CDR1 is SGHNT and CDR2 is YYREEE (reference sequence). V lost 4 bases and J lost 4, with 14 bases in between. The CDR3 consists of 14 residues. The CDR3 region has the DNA TGTGCCAGCAGCCCGGACAGTCCCGTAGAGACCCAGTACTTC. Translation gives CASSPDSPVETQYF.

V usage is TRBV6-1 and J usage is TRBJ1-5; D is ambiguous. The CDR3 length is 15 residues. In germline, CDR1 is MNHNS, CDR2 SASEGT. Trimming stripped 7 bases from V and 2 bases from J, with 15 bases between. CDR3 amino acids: CASTYLAMGNQPQHF. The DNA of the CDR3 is TGTGCCAGCACCTACCTCGCCATGGGCAATCAGCCCCAGCATTTT.

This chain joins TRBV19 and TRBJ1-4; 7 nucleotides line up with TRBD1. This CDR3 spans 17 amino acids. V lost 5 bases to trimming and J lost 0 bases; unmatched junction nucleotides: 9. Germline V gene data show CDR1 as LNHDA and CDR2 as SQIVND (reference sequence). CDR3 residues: CASSLSGQSATNEKLFF. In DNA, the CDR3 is TGTGCCAGTAGTTTGTCGGGACAGTCTGCAACTAATGAAAAACTGTTTTTT.

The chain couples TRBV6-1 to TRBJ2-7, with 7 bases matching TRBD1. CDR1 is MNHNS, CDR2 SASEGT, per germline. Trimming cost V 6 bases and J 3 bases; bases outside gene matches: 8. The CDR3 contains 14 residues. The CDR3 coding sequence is TGTGCCAGCAGCAAGACAGGGCCTCTCTACGAGCAGTACTTC. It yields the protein CASSKTGPLYEQYF.